The sample holds a few counts of the clone carrying this T cell receptor (beta chain). MiXCR, run by TCRdb on the RT-PCR reads, gives a single entry per CDR3 protein. Counted here are almost 700,000 distinct CDR3 sequences, 14% occurring once; the ten biggest clones make up 3% to 4.5%. The ends lost 4 bases at V and 4 bases at J; junction bases unmatched: 5. CDR1 is MNHEY, CDR2 SMNVEV, per germline (reference sequence). This CDR3 region has 15 residues. The chain couples TRBV27 to TRBJ2-3; TRBD1 matches 10 bases. This TCR derives from a female donor in good health, serving as a healthy control. Sequencing was performed on memory CD4+ T cells from blood. Here the CDR3 reads CASSSLDRGPDTQYF. Here the CDR3 DNA reads TGTGCCAGCAGTTCCCTCGACAGGGGGCCAGATACGCAGTATTTT.